This entry lists 13 T cell receptor beta chains sequenced from one sample in a study of control samples from healthy donors and cancer patients. Generated by immunoSEQ multiplex PCR, the TCRdb table keeps only in-frame clones and is missing some. There are about 120,000 clones in the sample; around 90% occur only once, and about 8.7% lies in the top ten. Sequencing used blood. The receptors derive from a man aged 40-49 years in good health.

The J gene is TRBJ1-2, the V gene TRBV12-5, with D perhaps TRBD1 (5 bases). CDR1 and CDR2 (germline): LGHNT, FRNRAP. Between the trimmed V and J ends, which lost 6 bases and 4 bases, there was a span of 15 bases. The CDR3 sequence is 14 residues long. In nucleotides, the CDR3 is TGTGCTAGTGGCAGGGACGGGGCACGCTATGGCTACACCTTC. It yields the protein CASGRDGARYGYTF. The variable domain in full, completed from reference TRBV12-5 and TRBJ1-2, reads DARVTQTPRHKVTEMGQEVTMRCQPILGHNTVFWYRQTMMQGLELLAYFRNRAPLDDSGMPKDRFSAEMPDATLATLKIQPSEPRDSAVYFCASGRDGARYGYTFGSGTRLTVV.

The rearrangement links TRBV14 to TRBJ1-6; tentatively, D is TRBD1 (6 bases). The CDR3 spans 15 residues. V lost 1 base to trimming and J lost 13 bases, with 17 bases between them. Germline V gene lookup returns CDR1 SGHDN and CDR2 FVKESK. CDR3 DNA: TGTGCCAGCAGCCAAGGTCCACAGGGTAATCATCCCCTCCACTTT. Its translation is CASSQGPQGNHPLHF.

The V and J genes are TRBV6-5 and TRBJ2-7; 7 nucleotides agree with TRBD1. This CDR3 contains 13 residues. The V and J ends lost 6 bases and 4 bases, in that order; junction bases with no gene match: 6. Germline V gene sequence: CDR1 MNHEY, CDR2 SVGAGI. The CDR3 region is CASRETGRYEQYF. CDR3 DNA: TGTGCCAGCAGAGAGACAGGGCGGTACGAGCAGTACTTC.

This clone was detected a few times. The genes are TRBV5-1 and TRBJ1-1; 9 bases line up with TRBD1. The V and J ends lost 7 bases and 5 bases, in that order; junction bases with no gene match: 12. The CDR3 is made up of 15 amino acids. The germline gives CDR1 SGHRS, CDR2 YFSETQ. The CDR3 DNA follows: TGCGCCAGCGCGCGGGGACAGGGCGGAGGTACTGAAGCTTTCTTT. Protein: CASARGQGGGTEAFF.

The chain is built from TRBV12-5 and TRBJ1-1, with 8 bases fitting TRBD1. The CDR3 length is 11 residues. Per germline, CDR1 LGHNT and CDR2 FRNRAP. V trimming: 8 bases; J trimming: 6 bases; junction bases outside the gene matches: 2. The CDR3: CASSRGPEAFF. Here the CDR3 DNA reads TGTGCTAGTTCCAGGGGGCCTGAAGCTTTCTTT.

The chain couples TRBV24-1 to TRBJ2-3; weak D call: TRBD1 (5 bases). CDR1 is KGHDR, CDR2 SFDVKD, per germline. Trimming pared 4 bases from V and 4 bases from J, leaving 11 bases between. The CDR3 is made up of 14 amino acids. The CDR3 DNA reads as TGTGCCACCAGTGACCAGCAAGGGGCAGATACGCAGTATTTT. Translating it yields CATSDQQGADTQYF.

This clone was seen just once. V and J are TRBV4-1 and TRBJ2-7; perhaps TRBD2 as D (6 bases). Trimming took off 0 bases at V and 3 bases at J, with 9 bases between the two ends. This CDR3 region has 14 residues. Germline V gene lookup returns CDR1 MGHRA and CDR2 YSYEKL. DNA of the CDR3: TGCGCCAGCAGCCAAGAAGGACTAAACTACGAGCAGTACTTC. It encodes CASSQEGLNYEQYF.

This clone is a singleton in its sample. V gene TRBV19 combines with J gene TRBJ1-5; D gene ambiguous. This CDR3 contains 16 residues. V was cut by 7 bases and J by 0 bases, with 16 bases left in between. CDR1 and CDR2 from the germline V gene are LNHDA and SQIVND (reference sequence). The CDR3 loop is CASMNLVVYSNQPQHF. CDR3 DNA: TGTGCCAGTATGAATCTAGTGGTTTATAGCAATCAGCCCCAGCATTTT.

This clone was counted only a few times. The rearrangement joins TRBV7-2 to TRBJ2-7, with TRBD2 matching over 7 bases. Germline V gives CDR1 SGHTA, CDR2 FQGNSA. V lost 6 bases to trimming and J lost 0 bases; unmatched junction nucleotides: 11. CDR3 size: 16 residues. The CDR3 DNA sequence: TGTGCCAGCAGACTAACGGGGGGTATGAGCTCCTACGAGCAGTACTTC. Protein product: CASRLTGGMSSYEQYF.

Concerning this clone itself: This CDR3 is also generated by other DNA sequences in the sample. The chain uses TRBV6-6 and TRBJ2-3; D call uncertain. Trimming took 2 bases from V and 3 from J, leaving 6 bases between them. Germline assignment: CDR1 MNHNY and CDR2 SVGAGI (reference sequence). The CDR3 sequence is 13 residues long. CDR3 DNA: TGTGCCAGCAGTTACGAAGGGACAGATACGCAGTATTTT. Protein: CASSYEGTDTQYF.

The chain combines TRBV3-1 (or the pseudogene TRBV3-2) with TRBJ2-5; 10 positions agree with TRBD1. The ends lost 6 bases at V and 4 bases at J; junction bases unmatched: 5. This CDR3 spans 14 amino acids. Germline CDR1 and CDR2: LGHDT and YNNKEL (reference sequence). CDR3 sequence (DNA): TGTGCCAGCAGGCGGACAGGGGGTATAGAGACCCAGTACTTC. Its protein is CASRRTGGIETQYF.

This clone came up once. The chain is built from TRBV11-3 and TRBJ2-7, with D hard to call. Germline CDR1 is SGHNT and CDR2 is YENEEA. The CDR3 is 15 amino acids. V lost 1 base and J 3 bases, leaving 13 bases between the germline ends. The CDR3 DNA sequence: TGTGCCAGCAGCTTAGGGGGTGGACCGAACTACGAGCAGTACTTC. As protein: CASSLGGGPNYEQYF.

V gene TRBV5-1 combines with J gene TRBJ2-6; D may match TRBD1 or TRBD2 (5 bases each). CDR1 and CDR2 from the germline V gene are SGHRS and YFSETQ. V was clipped by 2 bases and J by 2 bases, with 8 bases between them. This CDR3 is 15 amino acids long. The CDR3 coding sequence is TGCGCCAGCAGCTTATTGGGGGCTGGGGCCAACGTCCTGACTTTC. Amino acids: CASSLLGAGANVLTF.